This T cell receptor (beta chain) was retrieved from a study of CD8 T cells in ankylosing spondylitis. Germline lookup yields CDR1 MNHEY and CDR2 SVGEGT. This CDR3 region has 17 residues. J was trimmed by 3 bases and V by 6 bases; bases with no gene match: 12. This clonotype was picked up many times. Its target is unknown. Quantitative 5'-RACE with molecular barcodes was used to make the TCR beta libraries. MiXCR was run by TCRdb on the 5' RACE reads, yielding one entry per CDR3 protein. The table includes about 250,000 distinct CDR3 sequences, under 8.5% detected once. Study findings and constraints: Reports say disease-linked clones showed up significantly more in matched ankylosing spondylitis synovial fluid. CD8+ cells made up the disease-linked clones, which were relatively rare in peripheral blood. For ankylosing spondylitis blood, a TCR beta motif of 7 or 8 highly homologous variants appeared characteristic.

The TCR sequence derives from a female donor with ankylosing spondylitis or in good health (not recorded which). The specimen was blood, either unsorted or a sorted T cell fraction (not recorded which). V is TRBV6-2 or TRBV6-3 and J is TRBJ2-1; 9 bases align to TRBD2. The chain's CDR3 is CASSPSSGNPFYNEQFF. The CDR3 DNA sequence: TGTGCCAGCAGCCCGTCTAGCGGGAATCCGTTCTACAATGAGCAGTTCTTC.